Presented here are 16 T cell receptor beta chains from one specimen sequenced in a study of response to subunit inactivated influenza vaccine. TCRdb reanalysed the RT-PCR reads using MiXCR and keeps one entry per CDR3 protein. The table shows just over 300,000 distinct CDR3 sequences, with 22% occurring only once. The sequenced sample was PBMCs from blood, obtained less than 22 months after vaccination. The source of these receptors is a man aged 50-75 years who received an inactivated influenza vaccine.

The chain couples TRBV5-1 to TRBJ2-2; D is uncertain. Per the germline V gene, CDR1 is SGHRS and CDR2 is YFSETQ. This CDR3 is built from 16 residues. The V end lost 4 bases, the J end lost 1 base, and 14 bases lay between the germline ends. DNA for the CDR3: TGCGCCAGCAGCCCAGGACCCCTGATGAACACCGGGGAGCTGTTTTTT. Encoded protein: CASSPGPLMNTGELFF. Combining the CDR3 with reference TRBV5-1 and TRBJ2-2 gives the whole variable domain KAGVTQTPRYLIKTRGQQVTLSCSPISGHRSVSWYQQTPGQGLQFLFEYFSETQRNKGNFPGRFSGRQFSNSRSEMNVSTLELGDSALYLCASSPGPLMNTGELFFGEGSRLTVL.

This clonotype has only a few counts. CDR3 sequence reads: CASSQLTGRNQPQHF. CDR3 coding DNA: TGTGCCAGCAGCCAACTGACAGGACGCAATCAGCCCCAGCATTTT. The chain has TRBV4-2 and TRBJ1-5, with TRBD1 as a possible D gene (6 bases). V was clipped by 2 bases and J by 2 bases, with 10 bases between them. The V gene's germline CDR1 is LGHNA and CDR2 YNFKEQ. The length of the CDR3 is 15 residues.

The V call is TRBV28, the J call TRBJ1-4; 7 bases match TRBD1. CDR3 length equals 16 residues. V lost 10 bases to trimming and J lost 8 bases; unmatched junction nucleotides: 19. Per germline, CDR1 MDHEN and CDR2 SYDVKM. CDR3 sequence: CANSNDIRQGAEKLFF. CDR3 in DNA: TGTGCCAACTCGAATGATATAAGACAGGGCGCGGAAAAACTGTTTTTT. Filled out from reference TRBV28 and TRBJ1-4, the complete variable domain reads DVKVTQSSRYLVKRTGEKVFLECVQDMDHENMFWYRQDPGLGLRLIYFSYDVKMKEKGDIPEGYSVSREKKERFSLILESASTNQTSMYLCANSNDIRQGAEKLFFGSGTQLSVL.

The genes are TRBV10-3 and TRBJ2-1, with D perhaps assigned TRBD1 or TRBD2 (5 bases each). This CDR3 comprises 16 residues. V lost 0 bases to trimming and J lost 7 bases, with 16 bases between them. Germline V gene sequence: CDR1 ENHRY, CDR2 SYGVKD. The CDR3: CAISESRGPPRNEQFF. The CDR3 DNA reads TGTGCCATCAGTGAGTCAAGGGGACCCCCCCGGAATGAGCAGTTCTTC.

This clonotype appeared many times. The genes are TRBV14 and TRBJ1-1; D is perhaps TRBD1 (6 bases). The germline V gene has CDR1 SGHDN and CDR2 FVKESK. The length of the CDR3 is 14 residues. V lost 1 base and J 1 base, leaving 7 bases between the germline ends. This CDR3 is CASSQGGGNTEAFF. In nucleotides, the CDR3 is TGTGCCAGCAGCCAAGGAGGGGGGAACACTGAAGCTTTCTTT.

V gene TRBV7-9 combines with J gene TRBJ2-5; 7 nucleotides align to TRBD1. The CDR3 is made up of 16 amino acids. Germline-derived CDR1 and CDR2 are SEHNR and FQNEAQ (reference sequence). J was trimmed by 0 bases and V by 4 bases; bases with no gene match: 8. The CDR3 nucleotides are TGTGCCAGCAGCTCTAGACAGGGTTTGTACCAAGAGACCCAGTACTTC. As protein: CASSSRQGLYQETQYF.

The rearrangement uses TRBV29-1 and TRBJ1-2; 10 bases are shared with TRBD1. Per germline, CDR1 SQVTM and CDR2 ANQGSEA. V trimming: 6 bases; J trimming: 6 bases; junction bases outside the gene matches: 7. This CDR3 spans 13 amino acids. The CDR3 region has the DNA TGCAGCGTCCGAGAGGACAGGGGGGATGGCTACACCTTC. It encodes CSVREDRGDGYTF.

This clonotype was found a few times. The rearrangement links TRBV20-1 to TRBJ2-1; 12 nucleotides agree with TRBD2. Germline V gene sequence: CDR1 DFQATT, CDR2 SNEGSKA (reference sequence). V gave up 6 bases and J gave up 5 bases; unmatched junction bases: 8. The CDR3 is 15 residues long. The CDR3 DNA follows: TGCAGTGCGAGGTGGACTAGCGGGATGGACAATGAGCAGTTCTTC. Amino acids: CSARWTSGMDNEQFF.

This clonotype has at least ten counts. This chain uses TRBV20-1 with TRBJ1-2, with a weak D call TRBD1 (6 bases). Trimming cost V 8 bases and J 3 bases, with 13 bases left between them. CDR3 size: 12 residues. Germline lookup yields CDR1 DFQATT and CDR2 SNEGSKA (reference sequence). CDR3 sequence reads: CSSDREDYGYTF. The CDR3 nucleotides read TGCAGTTCGGACAGAGAAGACTATGGCTACACCTTC.

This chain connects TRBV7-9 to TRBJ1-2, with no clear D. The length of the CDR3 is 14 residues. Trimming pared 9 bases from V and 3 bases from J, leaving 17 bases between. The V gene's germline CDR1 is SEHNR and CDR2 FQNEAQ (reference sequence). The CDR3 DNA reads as TGTGCCAGTGCGTTCCCGGAGACCGACTATGGCTACACCTTC. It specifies CASAFPETDYGYTF.

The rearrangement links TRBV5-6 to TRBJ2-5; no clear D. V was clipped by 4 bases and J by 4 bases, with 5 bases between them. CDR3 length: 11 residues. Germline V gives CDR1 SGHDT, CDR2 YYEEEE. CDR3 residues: CASSLTETQYF. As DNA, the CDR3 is TGTGCCAGCAGCCTGACAGAGACCCAGTACTTC.

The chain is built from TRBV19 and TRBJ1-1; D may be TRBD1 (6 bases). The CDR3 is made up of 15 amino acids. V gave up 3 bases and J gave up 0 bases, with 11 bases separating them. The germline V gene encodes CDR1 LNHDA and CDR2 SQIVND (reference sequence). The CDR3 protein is CASSIRDNMNTEAFF. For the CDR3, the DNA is TGTGCCAGTAGTATTAGGGACAACATGAACACTGAAGCTTTCTTT.

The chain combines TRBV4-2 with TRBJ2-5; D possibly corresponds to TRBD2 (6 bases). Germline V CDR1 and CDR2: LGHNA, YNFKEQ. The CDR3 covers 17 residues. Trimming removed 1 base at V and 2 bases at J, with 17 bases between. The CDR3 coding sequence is TGTGCCAGCAGCCAAGTCTTTGGGGCTAGCGTACAAGAGACCCAGTACTTC. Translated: CASSQVFGASVQETQYF.

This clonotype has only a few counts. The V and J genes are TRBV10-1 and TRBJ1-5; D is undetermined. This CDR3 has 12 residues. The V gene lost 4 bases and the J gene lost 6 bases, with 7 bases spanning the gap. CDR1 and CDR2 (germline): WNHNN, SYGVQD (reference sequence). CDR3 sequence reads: CASSASLQPQHF. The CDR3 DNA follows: TGCGCCAGCAGTGCATCTCTTCAGCCCCAGCATTTT.

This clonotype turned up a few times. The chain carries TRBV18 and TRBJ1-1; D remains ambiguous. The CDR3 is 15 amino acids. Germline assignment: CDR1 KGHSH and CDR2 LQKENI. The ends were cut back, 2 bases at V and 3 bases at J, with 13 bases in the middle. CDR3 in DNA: TGTGCCAGCTCACCATTTGGCCCACTGTACACTGAAGCTTTCTTT. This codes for CASSPFGPLYTEAFF.

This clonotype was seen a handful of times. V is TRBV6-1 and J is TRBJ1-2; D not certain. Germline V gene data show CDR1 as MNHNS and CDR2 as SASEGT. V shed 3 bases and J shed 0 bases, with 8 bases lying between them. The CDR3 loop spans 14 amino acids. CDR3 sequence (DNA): TGTGCCAGCAGTGAGGAGTATACTAACTATGGCTACACCTTC. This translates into CASSEEYTNYGYTF.